This passage covers 18 T cell receptor beta chains from one sample sequenced in a study of regulatory T cells in long-lasting Graves disease. The sample's time point: newly diagnosed GD, antithyroid drugs for less than 3 months. TCR sequences were obtained from RNA taken from PBMCs. Both iRepertoire HTBI primers and Arm-PCR of CDR3 regions were used to build the TCR beta libraries. TCRdb reanalysed the multiplex PCR reads using MiXCR and keeps one entry per CDR3 protein. There are 400,000 to 550,000 distinct CDR3 sequences in the sample; less than 20% occur only once, and over 8.5% lies in the top ten. These data were also reused for a study on T cells in Graves' hyperthyroidism and ophthalmopathy.

The sequenced sample was peripheral blood mononuclear cells (PBMCs), obtained at new diagnosis, from a patient treated with antithyroid drugs. Every receptor here comes from a woman aged 30 to 39 with Graves disease.

The V and J genes are TRBV18 and TRBJ1-1, with D perhaps TRBD1 (6 bases). Germline assignment: CDR1 KGHSH and CDR2 LQKENI. V was cut by 3 bases and J by 8 bases, with 10 bases left in between. This CDR3 comprises 12 residues. CDR3 protein: CASSPRQVEAFF. Here the CDR3 DNA reads TGTGCCAGCTCACCGAGACAGGTAGAAGCTTTCTTT.

In this sample, this clonotype turned up many times. The V gene is TRBV6-2 or TRBV6-3, the J gene TRBJ2-5; 11 bases map to TRBD2. Trimming at V came to 4 bases and at J to 5 bases, leaving 12 bases not matched to a gene. Germline V gives CDR1 MNHEY, CDR2 SVGEGT. The CDR3 contains 17 residues. The CDR3 DNA is TGTGCCAGCAGTTCCTATAGCGGGAGGGCCTCATTGGAGACCCAGTACTTC. This codes for CASSSYSGRASLETQYF.

There are many counts of this clonotype. V gene TRBV6-1 combines with J gene TRBJ1-1; D not certain. The CDR3 is made up of 13 amino acids. From germline, CDR1 is MNHNS and CDR2 SASEGT. The V gene lost 7 bases and the J gene lost 7 bases, with 16 bases spanning the gap. The CDR3 DNA reads as TGTGCCAGCAAGAGTCCGCCTCCAGGTGAAGCTTTCTTT. Its translation: CASKSPPPGEAFF.

The count of this clonotype is one. This chain connects TRBV20-1 to TRBJ1-4; TRBD1 matches at 8 bases. CDR3 length: 16 residues. The germline gives CDR1 DFQATT, CDR2 SNEGSKA (reference sequence). The trim removed 5 bases at V and 4 bases at J, leaving 12 bases unmatched. The CDR3 bases are TGCAGTGCTCCGGACAGGGAATTTTTGATTAATGAAAAACTGTTTTTT. Amino acid sequence: CSAPDREFLINEKLFF.

This clonotype was recorded at least ten times. The rearrangement joins TRBV18 to TRBJ1-1; D not certain. Germline V lookup: CDR1 KGHSH, CDR2 LQKENI. The CDR3 length is 13 residues. Trimming left V 2 bases short and J 3 bases short, with 7 bases between. The CDR3 region has the DNA TGTGCCAGCTCACCAATGGTGGACACTGAAGCTTTCTTT. Its protein is CASSPMVDTEAFF.

Ten or more counts support this clonotype. V usage is TRBV15 and J usage is TRBJ1-1; D might be TRBD1 (5 bases). The CDR3 sequence is 15 residues long. The V end was cut by 0 bases, the J end by 6 bases, with 14 bases between. Germline lookup yields CDR1 LNHNV and CDR2 YYDKDF (reference sequence). The CDR3 region is CATSRDRFLGAEAFF. The CDR3 region has the DNA TGTGCCACCAGCAGAGATCGTTTCCTGGGGGCTGAAGCTTTCTTT.

This clonotype occurred a few times. The chain links TRBV10-3 to TRBJ1-6; D perhaps matches TRBD1 (5 bases). There are 14 residues in the CDR3. The germline V and J ends were trimmed by 2 bases and 8 bases, with 10 bases remaining between them. The germline V gene has CDR1 ENHRY and CDR2 SYGVKD. The CDR3 nucleotides are TGTGCCATCAGTGAGGGCGACAGCTATTCACCCCTCCACTTT. Amino acids: CAISEGDSYSPLHF.

This clonotype has at least ten counts. This chain joins TRBV20-1 and TRBJ2-7, with D perhaps given as TRBD1 or TRBD2 (6 bases each). This CDR3 region has 12 residues. The ends were cut back, 6 bases at V and 5 bases at J, with 14 bases in the middle. Per germline, CDR1 DFQATT and CDR2 SNEGSKA (reference sequence). DNA of the CDR3: TGCAGTGCACCGACGGGGGCCCACGAGCAGTACTTC. Its translation is CSAPTGAHEQYF.

This clonotype was detected many times. This chain uses TRBV7-9 with TRBJ2-6; maybe TRBD1 (5 bases). The CDR3 is made up of 16 amino acids. V shed 4 bases and J shed 0 bases, with 10 bases lying between them. Germline V gene data show CDR1 as SEHNR and CDR2 as FQNEAQ (reference sequence). Here the CDR3 reads CASSSAQGSGANVLTF. Here the CDR3 DNA reads TGTGCCAGCAGCTCCGCCCAGGGCTCTGGGGCCAACGTCCTGACTTTC.

This clonotype appeared a few times. The rearrangement links TRBV24-1 to TRBJ2-5; D not certain. The CDR3 extends over 13 amino acids. The ends were cut back, 1 base at V and 2 bases at J, with 4 bases in the middle. The germline V gene encodes CDR1 KGHDR and CDR2 SFDVKD. The CDR3 spells CATSDLRQETQYF. DNA of the CDR3: TGTGCCACCAGTGATTTAAGGCAAGAGACCCAGTACTTC.

The chain has TRBV28 and TRBJ1-5; D remains ambiguous. Germline CDR1 MDHEN, CDR2 SYDVKM. V dropped 11 bases and J dropped 6 bases, with 5 bases sitting between them. This CDR3 has 9 amino acids. The CDR3 bases are TGTGCCTTCCTTCAGCCCCAGCATTTT. Protein: CAFLQPQHF.

Ten or more counts support this clonotype. The rearrangement joins TRBV28 to TRBJ1-2; TRBD1 is a possible D gene (6 bases). The CDR3 consists of 11 residues. The V end lost 5 bases, the J end lost 12 bases, and 13 bases lay between the germline ends. In germline, CDR1 is MDHEN, CDR2 SYDVKM. CDR3 loop: CASSEQQGNTF. The CDR3 DNA reads as TGTGCCAGCAGTGAACAACAGGGTAACACCTTC.

This clonotype has a single count. The chain combines TRBV5-4 with TRBJ1-2, with TRBD1 matching 8 bases. Germline CDR1 is SGHNT and CDR2 is YYREEE (reference sequence). With 0 bases clipped from V and 1 base from J, the junction kept 5 bases outside the gene matches. The CDR3 is 16 residues long. The CDR3 reads CASSLGGTGHNYGYTF. CDR3 bases: TGTGCCAGCAGCTTGGGTGGGACAGGACATAACTATGGCTACACCTTC.

This clonotype was found a few times. CDR3 DNA sequence: TGCAGTGCTAGATGGGCCCCGTACACTGAAGCTTTCTTT. Translated, it gives CSARWAPYTEAFF. V is TRBV20-1 and J is TRBJ1-1; D not certain. Germline V gene lookup returns CDR1 DFQATT and CDR2 SNEGSKA (reference sequence). The CDR3 sequence is 13 residues long. The V end lost 2 bases, the J end lost 3 bases, and 10 bases lay between the germline ends.

This clonotype was counted at least ten times. This chain uses TRBV18 with TRBJ2-3; TRBD2 matches 7 bases. CDR1 and CDR2 from the germline V gene are KGHSH and LQKENI. Germline trimming cut 5 bases from V and 2 bases from J; bases unmatched to any gene: 4. The CDR3 totals 14 residues. CDR3 DNA sequence: TGTGCCAGCTCAAGGCGGGAGAACACAGATACGCAGTATTTT. It yields the protein CASSRRENTDTQYF. The whole variable domain, filled in from reference TRBV18 and TRBJ2-3, reads NAGVMQNPRHLVRRRGQEARLRCSPMKGHSHVYWYRQLPEEGLKFMVYLQKENIIDESGMPKERFSAEFPKEGPSILRIQQVVRGDSAAYFCASSRRENTDTQYFGPGTRLTVL.

The rearrangement uses TRBV7-8 and TRBJ1-5; weak D call: TRBD1 (6 bases). The CDR3 has 19 residues. Germline V CDR1 and CDR2: SGHVS, FQNEAQ. Trimming left V 1 base short and J 2 bases short, with 21 bases between. CDR3 coding DNA: TGTGCCAGCAGCTTAGATACCCGACAGGTCGAAGGGGGCAATCAGCCCCAGCATTTT. Translating gives CASSLDTRQVEGGNQPQHF. The full variable domain, with the rest looked up from reference TRBV7-8 and TRBJ1-5, is GAGVSQSPRYKVAKRGQDVALRCDPISGHVSLFWYQQALGQGPEFLTYFQNEAQLDKSGLPSDRFFAERPEGSVSTLKIQRTQQEDSAVYLCASSLDTRQVEGGNQPQHFGDGTRLSIL.

This clonotype was counted ten times or more. The rearrangement joins TRBV28 to TRBJ1-6; no firm D call. V was trimmed by 3 bases and J by 7 bases, leaving 13 bases between them. CDR1 and CDR2 from the germline V gene are MDHEN and SYDVKM. The CDR3 covers 15 residues. The DNA for the CDR3 is TGTGCCAGCAGTTTTATGGCCAGGAACAATTCACCCCTCCACTTT. This codes for CASSFMARNNSPLHF. Full variable domain (remainder filled in from reference TRBV28 and TRBJ1-6): DVKVTQSSRYLVKRTGEKVFLECVQDMDHENMFWYRQDPGLGLRLIYFSYDVKMKEKGDIPEGYSVSREKKERFSLILESASTNQTSMYLCASSFMARNNSPLHFGNGTRLTVT.

The count of this clonotype is one. V usage is TRBV7-9 and J usage is TRBJ2-2; possibly TRBD2 for D (6 bases). The germline gives CDR1 SEHNR, CDR2 FQNEAQ (reference sequence). This CDR3 spans 16 amino acids. Trimming took off 5 bases at V and 6 bases at J, with 19 bases between the two ends. CDR3 nucleotide sequence: TGTGCCAGCAGCGTTGAGAGACTAGGTGTAGCCGGGGAGCTGTTTTTT. Translation: CASSVERLGVAGELFF.